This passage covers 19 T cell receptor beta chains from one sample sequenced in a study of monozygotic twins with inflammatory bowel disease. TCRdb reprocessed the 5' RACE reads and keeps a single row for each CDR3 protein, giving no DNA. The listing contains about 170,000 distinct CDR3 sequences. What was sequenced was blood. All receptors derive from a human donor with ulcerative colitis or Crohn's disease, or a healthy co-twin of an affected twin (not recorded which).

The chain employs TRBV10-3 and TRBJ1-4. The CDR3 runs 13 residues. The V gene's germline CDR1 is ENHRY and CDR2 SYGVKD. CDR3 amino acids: CAISAGPQEKLFF.

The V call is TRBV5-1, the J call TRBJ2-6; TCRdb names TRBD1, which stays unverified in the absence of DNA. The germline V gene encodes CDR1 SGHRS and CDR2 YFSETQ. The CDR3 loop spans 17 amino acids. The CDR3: CASSRDRTYSGANVLTF.

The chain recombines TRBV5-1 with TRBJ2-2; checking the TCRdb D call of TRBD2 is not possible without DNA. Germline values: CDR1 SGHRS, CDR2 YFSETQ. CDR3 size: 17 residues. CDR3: CASSLLGSGASGGELFF.

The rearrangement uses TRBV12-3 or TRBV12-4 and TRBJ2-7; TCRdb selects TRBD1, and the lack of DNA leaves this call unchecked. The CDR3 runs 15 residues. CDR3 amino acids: CASSFSGAARLEQYF.

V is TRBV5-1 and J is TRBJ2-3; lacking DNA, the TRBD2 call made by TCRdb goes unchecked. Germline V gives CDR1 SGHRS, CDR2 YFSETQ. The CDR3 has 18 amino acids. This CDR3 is CASSLSFRARTNLDTQYF. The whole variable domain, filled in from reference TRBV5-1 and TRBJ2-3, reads KAGVTQTPRYLIKTRGQQVTLSCSPISGHRSVSWYQQTPGQGLQFLFEYFSETQRNKGNFPGRFSGRQFSNSRSEMNVSTLELGDSALYLCASSLSFRARTNLDTQYFGPGTRLTVL.

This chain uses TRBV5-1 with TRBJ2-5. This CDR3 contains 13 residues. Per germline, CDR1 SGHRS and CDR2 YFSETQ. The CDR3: CASSLVPDETQYF.

The CDR3 is CASSLGAGAGDTQYF. The rearrangement joins TRBV28 to TRBJ2-3; TCRdb selects TRBD1, and the lack of DNA leaves this call unchecked. This CDR3 contains 15 residues. Germline V gene sequence: CDR1 MDHEN, CDR2 SYDVKM.

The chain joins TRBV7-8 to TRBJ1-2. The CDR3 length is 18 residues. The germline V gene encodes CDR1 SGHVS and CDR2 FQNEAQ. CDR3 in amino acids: CASSLARMDGYVDYGYTF.

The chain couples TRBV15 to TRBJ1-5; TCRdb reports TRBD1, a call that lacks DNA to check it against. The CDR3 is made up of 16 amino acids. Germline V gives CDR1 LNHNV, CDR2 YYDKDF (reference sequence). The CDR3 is CATSRVTGRGYQPQHF.

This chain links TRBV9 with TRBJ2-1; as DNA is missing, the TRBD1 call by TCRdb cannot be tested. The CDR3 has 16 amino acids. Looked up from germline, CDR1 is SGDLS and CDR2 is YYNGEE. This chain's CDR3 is CASSAFGAAGHNEQFF.

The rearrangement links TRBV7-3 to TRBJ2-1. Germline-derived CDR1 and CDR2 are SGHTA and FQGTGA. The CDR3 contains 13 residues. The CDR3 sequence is CASSSILENEQFF.

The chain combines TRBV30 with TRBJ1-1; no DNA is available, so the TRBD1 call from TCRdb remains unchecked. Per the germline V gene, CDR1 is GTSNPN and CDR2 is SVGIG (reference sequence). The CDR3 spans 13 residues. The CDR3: CAWRDRGQTEAFF.

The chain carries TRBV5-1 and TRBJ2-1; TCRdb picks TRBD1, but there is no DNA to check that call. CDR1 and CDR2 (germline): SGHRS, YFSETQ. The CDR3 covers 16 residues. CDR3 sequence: CASSLVTVSGTNEQFF.

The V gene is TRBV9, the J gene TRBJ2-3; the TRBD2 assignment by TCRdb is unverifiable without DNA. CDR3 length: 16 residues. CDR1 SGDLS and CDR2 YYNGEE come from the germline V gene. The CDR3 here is CASSVAASGSTDTQYF. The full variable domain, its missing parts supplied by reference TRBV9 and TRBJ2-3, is DSGVTQTPKHLITATGQRVTLRCSPRSGDLSVYWYQQSLDQGLQFLIQYYNGEERAKGNILERFSAQQFPDLHSELNLSSLELGDSALYFCASSVAASGSTDTQYFGPGTRLTVL.

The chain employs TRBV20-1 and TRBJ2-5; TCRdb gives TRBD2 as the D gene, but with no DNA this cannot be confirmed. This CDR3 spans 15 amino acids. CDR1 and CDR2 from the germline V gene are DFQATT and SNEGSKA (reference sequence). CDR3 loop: CSAGRFGLAKETQYF.

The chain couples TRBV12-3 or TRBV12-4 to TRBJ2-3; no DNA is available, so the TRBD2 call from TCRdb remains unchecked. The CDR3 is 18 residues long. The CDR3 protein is CASSPGVAGGPGTDTQYF.

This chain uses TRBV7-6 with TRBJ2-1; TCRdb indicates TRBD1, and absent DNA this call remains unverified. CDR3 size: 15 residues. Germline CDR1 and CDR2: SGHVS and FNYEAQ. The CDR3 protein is CASSSGGLSYNEQFF.

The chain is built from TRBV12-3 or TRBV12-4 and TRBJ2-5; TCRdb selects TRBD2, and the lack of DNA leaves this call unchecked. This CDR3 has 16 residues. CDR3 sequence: CASSLRLAGDQETQYF.

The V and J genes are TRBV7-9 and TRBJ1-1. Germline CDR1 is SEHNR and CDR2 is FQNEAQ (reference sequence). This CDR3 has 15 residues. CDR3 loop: CASSLVSGSVLEAFF.